These T cell receptor beta chains were read from a single sample in a study of a mutant IDH1 vaccine in newly diagnosed glioma. Generated by immunoSEQ multiplex PCR, the TCRdb table keeps only in-frame clones and is missing some. The table has around 46,000 clones, approximately 78% seen once. For these TCRs, the target antigens are not known. Sequenced here: PBMCs, sampled from a glioma patient whose treatment included an IDH1 peptide vaccine. These TCRs come from a man aged 50 to 59 with glioma. Both conserved end residues are part of each CDR3. D genes are given only for firm matches. Clone size is not always given. Where it is, it says once, few, many or a class for expanded clones.

V: TRBV7-2; size: once; D: TRBD1; J: TRBJ2-5; DNA: TGTGCCAGCACCTCCCGGACAGGGGGAGGAGAGACCCAGTACTTC; CDR3: CASTSRTGGGETQYF
V: TRBV9; size: NA; D: TRBD2; J: TRBJ2-3; DNA: TGTGCCAGCAGCCCACGGGGACTAGCGGGGGTGACAGATACGCAGTATTTT; CDR3: CASSPRGLAGVTDTQYF
V: TRBV6-6; size: once; D: TRBD1; J: TRBJ2-1; DNA: TGTGCCAGCAGTTACTCCGGGACAGGGGGGGATGAGCAGTTCTTC; CDR3: CASSYSGTGGDEQFF
V: TRBV29-1; size: once; D: NA; J: TRBJ2-7; DNA: TGCAGCGTTGAAGTCCAGGGTTACGAGCAGTACTTC; CDR3: CSVEVQGYEQYF
V: TRBV5-5; size: NA; D: TRBD1; J: TRBJ1-6; DNA: TGTGCCAGCAGCTCGGGACAGGGAAATTCACCCCTCCACTTT; CDR3: CASSSGQGNSPLHF
V: TRBV5-4; size: NA; D: TRBD1; J: TRBJ2-2; DNA: TGTGCCAGCAGTCTTGGGGACAGGGGGCTGGGCACCGGGGAGCTGTTTTTT; CDR3: CASSLGDRGLGTGELFF
V: TRBV2; size: NA; D: TRBD1; J: TRBJ2-2; DNA: TGTGCCAGCATTTCCCTTCCGGGACAGGGTAAAGTAAAGGTCACCGGGGAGCTGTTTTTT; CDR3: CASISLPGQGKVKVTGELFF
V: TRBV18; size: NA; D: TRBD2; J: TRBJ2-5; DNA: TGTGCCAGCTCACCACCGACTAGCGGGGGGCGAGAGACCCAGTACTTC; CDR3: CASSPPTSGGRETQYF
V: TRBV30; size: NA; D: NA; J: TRBJ1-5; DNA: TGTGCCTGGAGTGAGGAGGGTTCGAAGCCCCAGCATTTT; CDR3: CAWSEEGSKPQHF
V: TRBV2; size: NA; D: TRBD1; J: TRBJ1-5; DNA: TGTGCCAGCACCTCGGACAGGGGAGGACAGCCCCAGCATTTT; CDR3: CASTSDRGGQPQHF
V: TRBV29-1; size: medium-sized; D: NA; J: TRBJ1-1; DNA: TGCAGCGTTGAAGTCCCGGGGATAACTGAAGCTTTCTTT; CDR3: CSVEVPGITEAFF